Shown below are 24 T cell receptor beta chains from a single sample sequenced in a study of T cells in Graves' hyperthyroidism and ophthalmopathy (dated by TCRdb to about 2019). Receptor libraries were prepared by multiplex PCR. The instrument was an Illumina HiSeq 2000. Amplification of TCR beta CDR3 regions was carried out from RNA transcripts. A first-round RT-PCR of the TCR CDR3 used the HTBI primer set with the Qiagen OneStep RT-PCR kit. Starting from the raw public reads, TCRdb applied fastp trimming at Q25, assembled clones with MiXCR and retained in-frame beta chains. Rows are combined by CDR3 protein, so each entry shows the most common genes and DNA. The sample records around 370,000 distinct CDR3 sequences, approximately 18% of which are singletons. The ten largest clones take up roughly two fifths of the sample. The sequencing sample was made of blood. The receptor set was obtained from a man younger than 35 with Graves' ophthalmopathy.

This clonotype was found many times. V and J are TRBV12-3 or TRBV12-4 and TRBJ1-6; D is perhaps TRBD1 (6 bases). The V end lost 6 bases, the J end lost 5 bases, and 11 bases lay between the germline ends. This CDR3 is 14 amino acids long. The CDR3 DNA reads as TGTGCCAGCAGACGACAGGTCGATAATTCACCCCTCCACTTT. Translation gives CASRRQVDNSPLHF.

This clonotype was recorded a few times. The chain is built from TRBV4-1 and TRBJ2-7; D might be TRBD1 (6 bases). The CDR3 contains 15 residues. The germline CDR1 and CDR2 sequences are MGHRA and YSYEKL. V gave up 1 base and J gave up 0 bases, with 10 bases separating them. The CDR3 loop reads CASSQAHRASYEQYF. CDR3 sequence (DNA): TGCGCCAGCAGCCAAGCACACAGGGCCTCCTACGAGCAGTACTTC.

The chain uses TRBV7-9 and TRBJ2-1; TRBD2 agrees at 11 bases. The germline CDR1 and CDR2 sequences are SEHNR and FQNEAQ (reference sequence). The CDR3 spans 15 residues. With 6 bases clipped from V and 11 bases from J, the junction kept 12 bases outside the gene matches. CDR3 in DNA: TGTGCCAGCAGTCGGGACTCTAGCGGGGGGCCAAAGCAGTTCTTC. Encoded protein: CASSRDSSGGPKQFF.

The chain has TRBV12-3 or TRBV12-4 and TRBJ1-2, with D maybe TRBD1 (6 bases). This CDR3 spans 15 amino acids. Trimming cost V 9 bases and J 5 bases, with 22 bases left between them. The CDR3 loop reads CASRLEQGVGYGYTF. DNA of the CDR3: TGTGCCAGTAGGTTGGAACAGGGAGTAGGGTATGGCTACACCTTC.

A single count supports this clonotype. This sequence joins TRBV6-2 or TRBV6-3 and TRBJ2-7; D is ambiguous. The CDR3 runs 14 residues. Germline CDR1 is MNHEY and CDR2 is SVGEGT. V gave up 6 bases and J gave up 2 bases, with 14 bases separating them. CDR3 in DNA: TGTGCCAGCAGCCACGTTATGGAGCCCTACGAGCAGTACTTC. It specifies CASSHVMEPYEQYF.

This sequence joins TRBV20-1 and TRBJ2-5; 9 bases map to TRBD2. The CDR3 sequence is 15 residues long. In germline, CDR1 is DFQATT, CDR2 SNEGSKA (reference sequence). The junction had 7 bases not matched to a gene; V was cut back by 4 bases and J by 1 base. The DNA of the CDR3 is TGCAGTGCTACGAAAGCGGGGGGCAGCCAAGAGACCCAGTACTTC. It codes for CSATKAGGSQETQYF.

This clonotype was found many times. V usage is TRBV5-1 and J usage is TRBJ2-1; perhaps TRBD2 as D (5 bases). V shed 0 bases and J shed 9 bases, with 10 bases lying between them. The germline CDR1 and CDR2 sequences are SGHRS and YFSETQ. This CDR3 has 13 residues. The CDR3 region has the DNA TGCGCCAGCAGCTTGGTGAGGGCTAGTGAGCAGTTCTTC. Its protein is CASSLVRASEQFF. The full variable domain, with the rest looked up from reference TRBV5-1 and TRBJ2-1, is KAGVTQTPRYLIKTRGQQVTLSCSPISGHRSVSWYQQTPGQGLQFLFEYFSETQRNKGNFPGRFSGRQFSNSRSEMNVSTLELGDSALYLCASSLVRASEQFFGPGTRLTVL.

This clonotype was observed at least ten times. This CDR3 reads CASRQNKGQGEYF. Here the CDR3 DNA reads TGTGCCAGCAGACAAAACAAGGGACAGGGAGAGTACTTC. The J gene is TRBJ2-7, the V gene TRBV12-3 or TRBV12-4, with 9 bases matching TRBD1. The V segment lost 6 bases and the J segment 11 bases; nucleotides outside the gene matches: 11. The CDR3 runs to 13 residues.

The sample holds many counts of this clonotype. This sequence joins TRBV18 and TRBJ2-3; TRBD1 matches at 8 bases. V lost 8 bases and J lost 6; bases outside the gene matches: 7. The length of the CDR3 is 13 residues. Germline V gene lookup returns CDR1 KGHSH and CDR2 LQKENI. The CDR3 coding sequence is TGTGCCAGCCACGGGACAGGAGACGATACGCAGTATTTT. Its translation: CASHGTGDDTQYF.

The sample holds one count of this clonotype. V gene TRBV11-2 combines with J gene TRBJ2-7; 9 bases match TRBD1. CDR1 and CDR2 (germline): SGHAT, FQNNGV. The CDR3 contains 15 residues. Trimming at V came to 6 bases and at J to 5 bases, leaving 11 bases not matched to a gene. CDR3 in amino acids: CASRLAGTGIDEQYF. The CDR3 nucleotides read TGTGCCAGCAGGCTTGCAGGGACAGGGATCGACGAGCAGTACTTC.

This clonotype was seen many times. V usage is TRBV7-2 and J usage is TRBJ2-1; D possibly uses TRBD1 or TRBD2 (5 bases each). V lost 8 bases and J 4 bases, leaving 18 bases between the germline ends. There are 15 residues in the CDR3. Germline V lookup: CDR1 SGHTA, CDR2 FQGNSA. CDR3 residues: CASGRTLGTYNEQFF. In DNA form, the CDR3 reads TGTGCCAGCGGACGGACACTAGGAACGTACAATGAGCAGTTCTTC.

The rearrangement uses TRBV4-1 and TRBJ2-5, with 10 bases identical to TRBD2. Germline CDR1 MGHRA, CDR2 YSYEKL. V lost 0 bases, J lost 5 bases, and 9 bases stayed unmatched. The CDR3 loop spans 17 amino acids. The CDR3 loop is CASSQEKELAGEETQYF. The CDR3 nucleotides are TGCGCCAGCAGCCAAGAGAAGGAGCTAGCGGGGGAGGAGACCCAGTACTTC.

The table lists this clonotype with many counts. The V and J genes are TRBV5-1 and TRBJ2-7; D unresolved. Deletions cut 3 bases from V and 0 bases from J, with 13 bases between. The CDR3 is 15 residues long. Germline CDR1 reads SGHRS; CDR2 reads YFSETQ. This CDR3 is CASSWTSGPSYEQYF. In DNA, the CDR3 is TGCGCCAGCAGCTGGACGTCCGGGCCCTCCTACGAGCAGTACTTC.

V usage is TRBV5-1 and J usage is TRBJ1-2, with D unresolved. CDR1 is SGHRS and CDR2 is YFSETQ in the germline V gene. The CDR3 sequence is 13 residues long. The V end was cut by 4 bases, the J end by 8 bases, with 15 bases between. The CDR3 reads CASSPGALGGYTF. The DNA for the CDR3 is TGCGCCAGCAGCCCCGGAGCCTTAGGGGGCTACACCTTC.

This clonotype appeared a few times. The rearrangement joins TRBV19 to TRBJ1-2, with D possibly matching TRBD1 (6 bases). Deletions cut 1 base from V and 4 bases from J, with 10 bases between. CDR1 LNHDA and CDR2 SQIVND come from the germline V gene (reference sequence). The CDR3 runs 14 residues. DNA for the CDR3: TGTGCCAGTAGTATAGGACAGGTCGGCTATGGCTACACCTTC. Its protein is CASSIGQVGYGYTF.

This clonotype was observed a few times. The J gene is TRBJ2-1, the V gene TRBV14; D is unclear. CDR1 and CDR2 (germline): SGHDN, FVKESK. The CDR3 covers 13 residues. V was trimmed by 1 base and J by 6 bases, leaving 7 bases between them. The CDR3 bases are TGTGCCAGCAGCCAAGGACGGATCAATGAGCAGTTCTTC. Its translation is CASSQGRINEQFF.

The sample holds a few counts of this clonotype. The rearrangement uses TRBV6-1 and TRBJ1-2; TRBD1 matches at 9 bases. The germline CDR1 and CDR2 sequences are MNHNS and SASEGT. The CDR3 runs 15 residues. Unmatched junction bases numbered 7, after V lost 6 bases and J lost 2 bases. The CDR3 DNA is TGTGCCAGCAGACCTAACAGGGGGCCGAACTATGGCTACACCTTC. It codes for CASRPNRGPNYGYTF.

This clonotype was recorded many times. The DNA for the CDR3 is TGTGCCAGCAGCTCCCCCGGGACAGGGCTGGTTGGCTACACCTTC. It yields the protein CASSSPGTGLVGYTF. The chain uses TRBV7-9 and TRBJ1-2; 9 nucleotides match TRBD1. Germline-derived CDR1 and CDR2 are SEHNR and FQNEAQ (reference sequence). The CDR3 loop spans 15 amino acids. V lost 4 bases and J lost 7; bases outside the gene matches: 10. The full variable domain, with the rest looked up from reference TRBV7-9 and TRBJ1-2, is DTGVSQNPRHKITKRGQNVTFRCDPISEHNRLYWYRQTLGQGPEFLTYFQNEAQLEKSRLLSDRFSAERPKGSFSTLEIQRTEQGDSAMYLCASSSPGTGLVGYTFGSGTRLTVV.

This clonotype has only one observation. A much larger clone lies one base from this, so it may be a read error. This chain joins TRBV28 and TRBJ1-4; maybe TRBD1 (5 bases). From germline, CDR1 is MDHEN and CDR2 SYDVKM. Trimming removed 6 bases at V and 10 bases at J, with 18 bases between. This CDR3 comprises 14 residues. The CDR3 sequence is CASSRDFSPGKLFF. The CDR3 bases are TGTGCCAGCAGCCGGGACTTTTCCCCTGGAAAACTGTTTTTT.

This sequence joins TRBV7-9 and TRBJ2-5; 7 positions agree with TRBD1. V was clipped by 5 bases and J by 0 bases; unmatched bases: 9. The CDR3 sequence is 16 residues long. Germline V gene data show CDR1 as SEHNR and CDR2 as FQNEAQ (reference sequence). The CDR3 coding sequence is TGTGCCAGCAGCCTTACATCGGGACAGAACCAAGAGACCCAGTACTTC. Encoded protein: CASSLTSGQNQETQYF.

This clonotype was seen more than once but under ten times. The chain joins TRBV19 to TRBJ2-3; TRBD1 agrees at 10 bases. Germline values: CDR1 LNHDA, CDR2 SQIVND (reference sequence). Trimming took 5 bases from V and 0 from J; bases not matched to a gene: 5. The CDR3 loop spans 16 amino acids. CDR3 region: CASSARTGGSTDTQYF. The CDR3 nucleotides read TGTGCCAGTAGTGCCCGGACAGGGGGAAGCACAGATACGCAGTATTTT.

The chain recombines TRBV12-3 or TRBV12-4 with TRBJ2-1; 16 nucleotides align to TRBD2. Trimming took 0 bases from V and 0 from J; bases not matched to a gene: 14. The CDR3 is 23 residues long. The CDR3 DNA follows: TGTGCCAGCAGTTTAGCGGACGGGACTAGCGGGGGGGCCCTTTTTAGCTCCTACAATGAGCAGTTCTTC. This gives the protein CASSLADGTSGGALFSSYNEQFF.

CDR3 nucleotides: TGCAGTGCTAGAGAAGACCCTTTTAGCTCCTACGAGCAGTACTTC. Translation gives CSAREDPFSSYEQYF. This rearrangement joins TRBV20-1 to TRBJ2-7; no clear D. Germline CDR1 reads DFQATT; CDR2 reads SNEGSKA (reference sequence). The CDR3 totals 15 residues. The V end was cut by 0 bases, the J end by 0 bases, with 12 bases between.

This clonotype was detected a few times. The chain joins TRBV7-9 to TRBJ2-1; the D gene is possibly TRBD1 (6 bases). This CDR3 has 12 residues. The germline V gene has CDR1 SEHNR and CDR2 FQNEAQ (reference sequence). Trimming removed 1 base at V and 9 bases at J, with 7 bases between. Written as DNA, the CDR3 is TGTGCCAGCAGCTTAGACAGGGTTGAGCAGTTCTTC. It codes for CASSLDRVEQFF. Full variable domain (outside the CDR3, taken from reference TRBV7-9 and TRBJ2-1): DTGVSQNPRHKITKRGQNVTFRCDPISEHNRLYWYRQTLGQGPEFLTYFQNEAQLEKSRLLSDRFSAERPKGSFSTLEIQRTEQGDSAMYLCASSLDRVEQFFGPGTRLTVL.